The 5 T cell receptor beta chains listed next were all sequenced from one sample in a study of blood T cells in healthy people across ages. The second PCR ran roughly 6 to 11 cycles with a sample-barcoded 5' primer and J-beta primers. TCRdb analysed the 5' RACE reads with MiXCR anew, one entry per CDR3 protein. This repertoire shows some 760,000 distinct CDR3 sequences, just under 25% found once; its top ten account for approximately 4%. These data were also filed under a second study, of T cells of mothers and their children.

Input material: blood. The receptors shown here come from a boy aged 10-17 years in good health.

The chain recombines TRBV28 with TRBJ2-2; 12 nucleotides match TRBD2. The CDR3 spans 18 residues. Per the germline V gene, CDR1 is MDHEN and CDR2 is SYDVKM. V trimming: 6 bases; J trimming: 2 bases; junction bases outside the gene matches: 10. CDR3: CASRYRTSGILNTGELFF. CDR3 nucleotides: TGTGCCAGCAGATACCGGACTAGCGGGATCCTTAACACCGGGGAGCTGTTTTTT.

This clonotype was counted a few times. The J gene is TRBJ2-7, the V gene TRBV20-1; D tentatively reads TRBD1 or TRBD2 (5 bases each). The J call is in doubt because the DNA end fits TRBJ2-5 better. CDR1 and CDR2 from the germline V gene are DFQATT and SNEGSKA (reference sequence). The CDR3 covers 13 residues. CDR3 sequence reads: CSARHGTGETQYF. The CDR3 DNA reads as TGCAGTGCTAGACACGGGACGGGAGAGACCCAGTACTTC.

V gene TRBV28 combines with J gene TRBJ1-2; TRBD1 is a possible D gene (6 bases). The CDR3 is 21 residues long. The V gene lost 2 bases and the J gene lost 0 bases, with 28 bases spanning the gap. From germline, CDR1 is MDHEN and CDR2 SYDVKM. The CDR3 here is CASSLIPFRTADVFANYGYTF. CDR3 DNA: TGTGCCAGCAGTTTAATCCCGTTTCGGACAGCCGATGTTTTCGCTAACTATGGCTACACCTTC.

This sequence joins TRBV19 and TRBJ2-7; 9 nucleotides match TRBD1. The germline gives CDR1 LNHDA, CDR2 SQIVND (reference sequence). This CDR3 region has 14 residues. With 9 bases clipped from V and 1 base from J, the junction kept 7 bases outside the gene matches. DNA of the CDR3: TGTGCCAGCGGGGACAGGGAAGGATCCTACGAGCAGTACTTC. This codes for CASGDREGSYEQYF.

The V call is TRBV4-3, the J call TRBJ2-3; 14 bases line up with TRBD2. The CDR3 spans 15 residues. Germline V gene lookup returns CDR1 LGHNA and CDR2 YSLEER. With 3 bases clipped from V and 5 bases from J, the junction kept 1 base outside the gene matches. The CDR3 coding sequence is TGCGCCAGCAGCCACGGACTAGCGGGAGGAGATACGCAGTATTTT. Its translation: CASSHGLAGGDTQYF.